The rows below give T cell receptor beta chains drawn from one sample of a study of blood T cell repertoires in COVID-19. Data came from immunoSEQ multiplex PCR; TCRdb stores just in-frame clones and leaves some out. The table shows 430,000 or so clones, with 85% to 90% occurring only once. Sequencing input: peripheral blood. Every receptor here comes from a man between 18 and 29 years old with COVID-19, enrolled during active disease. Both conserved end residues are part of each CDR3. D genes are given only for firm matches. The size field is filled for only some rows; it gives once, few, many or a size class.

D | J | size | V | CDR3 | DNA
TRBD2 | TRBJ2-1 | few | TRBV3-1/TRBV3-2 | CASSQIYGTSGSSGDEQFF | TGTGCCAGCAGCCAAATATACGGGACTAGCGGGAGCTCTGGAGATGAGCAGTTCTTC
TRBD1 | TRBJ1-1 | NA | TRBV16 | CASSLNRGMAEAFF | TGTGCCAGCAGCCTTAACAGGGGAATGGCTGAAGCTTTCTTT
NA | TRBJ1-2 | NA | TRBV11-2 | CASSLDRGYGYTF | TGTGCCAGCAGCTTAGACCGGGGGTATGGCTACACCTTC
NA | TRBJ2-1 | once | TRBV27 | CASSLSAPQWLNEQFF | TGTGCCAGCAGTTTATCAGCGCCCCAGTGGTTGAATGAGCAGTTCTTC
NA | TRBJ1-1 | NA | TRBV9 | CASSVGGGAEGMNTEAFF | TGTGCCAGCAGCGTAGGAGGCGGGGCGGAAGGGATGAACACTGAAGCTTTCTTT
TRBD1 | TRBJ2-1 | NA | TRBV5-4 | CASSSNTGTGDNEQFF | TGTGCCAGCAGCTCCAATACCGGGACAGGGGACAATGAGCAGTTCTTC
TRBD1 | TRBJ1-1 | NA | TRBV14 | CASSRQGNTEAFF | TGTGCCAGCAGCCGACAGGGTAACACTGAAGCTTTCTTT
TRBD1 | TRBJ2-1 | NA | TRBV19 | CASKMTGGKGNEQFF | TGTGCCAGTAAAATGACAGGGGGCAAAGGGAATGAGCAGTTCTTC
NA | TRBJ2-1 | NA | TRBV14 | CASSTGDPYNEQFF | TGTGCCAGTTCTACGGGAGACCCCTACAATGAGCAGTTCTTC
TRBD2 | TRBJ2-1 | NA | TRBV9 | CASSARLAGAYNEQFF | TGTGCCAGCAGCGCCCGACTAGCGGGGGCCTACAATGAGCAGTTCTTC
TRBD1 | TRBJ2-1 | NA | TRBV2 | CASSAQGAPSYNEQFF | TGTGCCAGCAGTGCACAGGGGGCGCCTTCCTACAATGAGCAGTTCTTC
TRBD1 | TRBJ1-2 | NA | TRBV13 | CASTTDREVNYGYTF | TGTGCCAGCACCACGGACAGGGAAGTTAACTATGGCTACACCTTC
TRBD1 | TRBJ2-7 | NA | TRBV2 | CASSRTGVRYEQYF | TGTGCCAGCAGCCGGACAGGGGTAAGGTACGAGCAGTACTTC
TRBD1 | TRBJ1-1 | NA | TRBV5-1 | CASSLVAGGNTEAFF | TGCGCCAGCAGCTTGGTCGCAGGGGGCAACACTGAAGCTTTCTTT
NA | TRBJ1-1 | NA | TRBV6-2/TRBV6-3 | CASSSFARLGTEAFF | TGTGCCAGCAGTTCCTTCGCCAGGCTGGGTACTGAAGCTTTCTTT
NA | TRBJ1-1 | NA | TRBV3-1/TRBV3-2 | CASSRVTGNTEAFF | TGTGCCAGCAGCCGAGTGACAGGGAACACTGAAGCTTTCTTT
NA | TRBJ2-1 | NA | TRBV27 | CASSFRTGNEQFF | TGTGCCAGCAGTTTCCGGACTGGGAATGAGCAGTTCTTC
NA | TRBJ2-2 | NA | TRBV7-8 | CASSLTVNGELFF | TGTGCCAGCAGCTTAACAGTAAACGGGGAGCTGTTTTTT
TRBD1 | TRBJ1-4 | NA | TRBV6-5 | CASSYSDRGLEKLFF | TGTGCCAGCAGTTACTCCGACAGGGGGCTGGAAAAACTGTTTTTT
NA | TRBJ1-1 | NA | TRBV5-6 | CASSFSMNTEAFF | TGTGCCAGCAGCTTTAGCATGAACACTGAAGCTTTCTTT
TRBD1 | TRBJ2-7 | NA | TRBV7-8 | CASSLGVLAGGDEQYF | TGTGCCAGCAGCTTAGGAGTCTTGGCAGGGGGCGACGAGCAGTACTTC
NA | TRBJ2-2 | NA | TRBV5-1 | CASSLSGDGELFF | TGCGCCAGCAGCTTGTCGGGGGACGGGGAGCTGTTTTTT
TRBD1 | TRBJ2-7 | NA | TRBV5-5 | CASSPSTGIFYEQYF | TGTGCCAGCAGCCCCTCGACAGGGATCTTCTACGAGCAGTACTTC
TRBD2 | TRBJ2-7 | NA | TRBV4-1 | CASSHRIGTSGTDSYEQYF | TGCGCCAGCAGCCACCGAATTGGGACTAGCGGGACCGACTCCTACGAGCAGTACTTC
NA | TRBJ1-2 | NA | TRBV29-1 | CSAAWGRGYTF | TGCAGCGCGGCCTGGGGGAGGGGCTACACCTTC
NA | TRBJ1-6 | NA | TRBV6-5 | CASSKPGHGNSPLHF | TGTGCCAGCAGTAAACCGGGACATGGTAATTCACCCCTCCACTTT
NA | TRBJ2-7 | once | TRBV6-7 | CASSLDSPYEQYF | TGTGCCAGCAGTCTGGACAGCCCATACGAGCAGTACTTC
TRBD2 | TRBJ2-3 | NA | TRBV19 | CASSTPGLAGVGTDTQYF | TGTGCCAGTAGTACCCCAGGACTAGCGGGAGTCGGCACAGATACGCAGTATTTT
NA | TRBJ2-7 | NA | TRBV7-9 | CASSLAQGGPYEQYF | TGTGCCAGCAGCTTAGCTCAGGGGGGCCCCTACGAGCAGTACTTC
TRBD2 | TRBJ2-1 | NA | TRBV6-5 | CASSRGLEPDEQFF | TGTGCCAGCAGTCGAGGACTAGAACCCGATGAGCAGTTCTTC
TRBD2 | TRBJ2-3 | NA | TRBV9 | CASSVGPSGGGTDTQYF | TGTGCCAGCAGCGTAGGTCCCAGCGGGGGCGGCACAGATACGCAGTATTTT
TRBD1 | TRBJ2-1 | NA | TRBV6-5 | CASKSDRGSYNEQFF | TGTGCCAGCAAATCCGACAGGGGGAGCTACAATGAGCAGTTCTTC
NA | TRBJ1-1 | NA | TRBV7-9 | CASSISTGRNTEAFF | TGTGCCAGCAGCATCTCAACAGGGAGGAACACTGAAGCTTTCTTT